The entry that follows covers one T cell receptor beta chain sequence. Its antigen is unknown. Sequenced by immunoSEQ multiplex PCR; TCRdb stores in-frame clones only, minus some. Among about 4,400 clones listed, about four fifths were seen once. The sample comes from a study of hypomethylating agent response in myelodysplastic syndrome. Whole-study context: Of the myelodysplastic syndrome patients, fewer than 10 were male, 2 female.

Study outcomes and limitations: The MDS versus healthy comparison may be affected by non-age-matched controls.

Germline V lookup: CDR1 SQVTM, CDR2 ANQGSEA. V lost 4 bases, J lost 2 bases, and 5 bases stayed unmatched. This CDR3 comprises 14 residues. The sequencing used bone marrow, collected before or after starting hypomethylating agent treatment for myelodysplastic syndrome (not recorded which). The chain uses TRBV29-1 and TRBJ2-3; 8 nucleotides line up with TRBD2. The origin of this receptor is a human donor with myelodysplastic syndrome. The CDR3 DNA is TGCAGCGTTGGCGTCGGGAGGGACACAGATACGCAGTATTTT. Residues: CSVGVGRDTDTQYF.